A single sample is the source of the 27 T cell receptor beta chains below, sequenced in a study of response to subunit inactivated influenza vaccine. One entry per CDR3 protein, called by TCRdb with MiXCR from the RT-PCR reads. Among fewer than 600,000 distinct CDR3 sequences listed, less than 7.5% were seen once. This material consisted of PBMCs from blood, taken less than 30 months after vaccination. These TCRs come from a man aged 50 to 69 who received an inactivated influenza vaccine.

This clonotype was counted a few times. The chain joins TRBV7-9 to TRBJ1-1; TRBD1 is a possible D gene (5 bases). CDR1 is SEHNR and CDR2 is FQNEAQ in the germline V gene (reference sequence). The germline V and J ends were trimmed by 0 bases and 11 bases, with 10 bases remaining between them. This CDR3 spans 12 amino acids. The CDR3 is CASSLAPQEAFF. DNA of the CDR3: TGTGCCAGCAGCTTAGCTCCACAGGAGGCTTTCTTT.

The CDR3 sequence: CASSYSPQRGLTGELFF. The CDR3, as DNA: TGTGCCAGCAGTTACTCCCCCCAGCGGGGGCTTACCGGGGAGCTGTTTTTT. This rearrangement joins TRBV6-2 or TRBV6-3 to TRBJ2-2, with 8 bases lining up with TRBD2. Germline V gene sequence: CDR1 MNHEY, CDR2 SVGEGT. Trimming removed 0 bases from V and 5 bases from J; junction bases left unmatched: 8. The CDR3 runs to 17 residues.

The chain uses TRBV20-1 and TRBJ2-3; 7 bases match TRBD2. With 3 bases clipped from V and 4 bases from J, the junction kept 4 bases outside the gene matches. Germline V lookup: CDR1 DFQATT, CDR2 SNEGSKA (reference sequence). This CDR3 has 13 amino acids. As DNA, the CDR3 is TGCAGTGCTAGTGGCGGGAGCGCAGATACGCAGTATTTT. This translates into CSASGGSADTQYF.

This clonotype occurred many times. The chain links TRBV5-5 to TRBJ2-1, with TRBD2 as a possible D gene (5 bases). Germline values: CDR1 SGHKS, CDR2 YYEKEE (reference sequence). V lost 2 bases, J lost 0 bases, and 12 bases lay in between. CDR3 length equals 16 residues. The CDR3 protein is CASSLTGIHSYNEQFF. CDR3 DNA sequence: TGTGCCAGCAGCTTAACCGGGATTCACTCCTACAATGAGCAGTTCTTC.

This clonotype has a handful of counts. The CDR3 DNA follows: TGTGCCAGCAGTCGTGACTCTCTCGCGAACACCGGGGAGCTGTTTTTT. Amino acid sequence: CASSRDSLANTGELFF. The chain has TRBV6-2 or TRBV6-3 and TRBJ2-2, with D unresolved. This CDR3 spans 16 amino acids. V was trimmed by 5 bases and J by 0 bases, leaving 13 bases between them. Germline values: CDR1 MNHEY, CDR2 SVGEGT.

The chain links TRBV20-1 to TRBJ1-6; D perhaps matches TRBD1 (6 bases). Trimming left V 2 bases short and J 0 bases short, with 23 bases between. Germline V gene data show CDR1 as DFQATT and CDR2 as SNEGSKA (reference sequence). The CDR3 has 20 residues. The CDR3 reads CSARQDSPLVGTSYNSPLHF. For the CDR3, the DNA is TGCAGTGCTAGACAGGACAGCCCACTCGTAGGGACCTCCTATAATTCACCCCTCCACTTT.

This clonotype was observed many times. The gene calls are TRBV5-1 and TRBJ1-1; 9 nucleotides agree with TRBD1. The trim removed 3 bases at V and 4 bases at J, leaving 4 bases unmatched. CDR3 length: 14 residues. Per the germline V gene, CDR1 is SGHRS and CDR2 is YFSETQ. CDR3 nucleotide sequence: TGCGCCAGCAGCTCCGGGACAGGGCCCACTGAAGCTTTCTTT. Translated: CASSSGTGPTEAFF.

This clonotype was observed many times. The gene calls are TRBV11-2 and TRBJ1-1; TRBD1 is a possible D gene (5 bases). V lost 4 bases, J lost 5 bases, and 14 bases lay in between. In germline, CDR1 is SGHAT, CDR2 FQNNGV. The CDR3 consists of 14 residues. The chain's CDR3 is CASSSPSGGTEAFF. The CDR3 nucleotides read TGTGCCAGCAGCTCCCCGTCCGGGGGGACTGAAGCTTTCTTT.

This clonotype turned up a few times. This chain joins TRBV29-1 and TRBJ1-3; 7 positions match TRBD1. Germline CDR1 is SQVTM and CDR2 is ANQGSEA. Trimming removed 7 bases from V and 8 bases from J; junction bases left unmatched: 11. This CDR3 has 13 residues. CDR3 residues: CSARRGQRDTIYF. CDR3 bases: TGCAGCGCCCGGCGGGGACAGCGGGACACCATATATTTT.

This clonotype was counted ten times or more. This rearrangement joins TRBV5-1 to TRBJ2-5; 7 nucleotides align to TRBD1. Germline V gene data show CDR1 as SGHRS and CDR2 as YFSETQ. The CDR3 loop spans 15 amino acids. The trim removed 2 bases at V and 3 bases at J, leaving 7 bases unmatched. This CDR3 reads CASSFHTGEKETQYF. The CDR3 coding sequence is TGCGCCAGCAGCTTTCATACAGGGGAAAAAGAGACCCAGTACTTC. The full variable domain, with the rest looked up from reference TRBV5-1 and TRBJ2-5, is KAGVTQTPRYLIKTRGQQVTLSCSPISGHRSVSWYQQTPGQGLQFLFEYFSETQRNKGNFPGRFSGRQFSNSRSEMNVSTLELGDSALYLCASSFHTGEKETQYFGPGTRLLVL.

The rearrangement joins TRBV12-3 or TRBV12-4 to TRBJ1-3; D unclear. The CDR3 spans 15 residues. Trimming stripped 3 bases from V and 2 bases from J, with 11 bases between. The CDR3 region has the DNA TGTGCCAGCAGTTTTGTGGGGTTGCCTGGAAACACCATATATTTT. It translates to CASSFVGLPGNTIYF.

CDR3 DNA sequence: TGCGCCAGCACCGGACTAGCGGAGAACACCGGGGAGCTGTTTTTT. Translated: CASTGLAENTGELFF. The V gene is TRBV5-1, the J gene TRBJ2-2; 10 bases line up with TRBD2. Germline CDR1 SGHRS, CDR2 YFSETQ. This CDR3 contains 15 residues. Trimming took 6 bases from V and 1 from J; bases not matched to a gene: 3.

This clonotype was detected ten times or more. CDR3 coding DNA: TGTGCCAGCAGCGCACAGGGTCAGGGATCACCCCTCCACTTT. Translation: CASSAQGQGSPLHF. The rearrangement uses TRBV7-6 and TRBJ1-6; maybe TRBD1 (6 bases). V was clipped by 5 bases and J by 10 bases, with 15 bases between them. CDR3 length equals 14 residues. The germline V gene has CDR1 SGHVS and CDR2 FNYEAQ.

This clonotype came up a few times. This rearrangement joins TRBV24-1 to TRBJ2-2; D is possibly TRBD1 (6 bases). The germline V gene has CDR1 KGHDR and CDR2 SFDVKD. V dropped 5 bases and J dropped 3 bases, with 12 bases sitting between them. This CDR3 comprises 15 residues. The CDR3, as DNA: TGTGCCACCAGTGGGAGACAGGCCCACACCGGGGAGCTGTTTTTT. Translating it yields CATSGRQAHTGELFF.

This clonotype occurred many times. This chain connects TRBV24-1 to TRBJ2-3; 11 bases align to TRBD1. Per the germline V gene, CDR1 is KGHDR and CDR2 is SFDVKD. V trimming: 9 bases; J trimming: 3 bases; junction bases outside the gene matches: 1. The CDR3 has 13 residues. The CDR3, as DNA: TGTGCCACCGGGACAGGGGGAACAGATACGCAGTATTTT. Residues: CATGTGGTDTQYF.

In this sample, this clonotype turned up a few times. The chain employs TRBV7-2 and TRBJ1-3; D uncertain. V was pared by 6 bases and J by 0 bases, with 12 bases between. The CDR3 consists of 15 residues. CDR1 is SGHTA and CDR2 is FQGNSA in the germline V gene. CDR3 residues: CASRTGPSSGNTIYF. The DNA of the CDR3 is TGTGCCAGCAGAACCGGACCGAGCTCTGGAAACACCATATATTTT.

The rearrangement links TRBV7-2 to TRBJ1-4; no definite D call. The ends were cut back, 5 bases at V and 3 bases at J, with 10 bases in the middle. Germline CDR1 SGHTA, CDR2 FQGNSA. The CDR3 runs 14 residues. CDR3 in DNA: TGTGCCAGCAGCCCAATGGGATCTAATGAAAAACTGTTTTTT. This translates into CASSPMGSNEKLFF.

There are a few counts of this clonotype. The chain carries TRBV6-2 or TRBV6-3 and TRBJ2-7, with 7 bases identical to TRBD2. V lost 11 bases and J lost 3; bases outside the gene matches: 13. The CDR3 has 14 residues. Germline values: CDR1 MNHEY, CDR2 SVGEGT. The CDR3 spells CASDPGSGNYEQYF. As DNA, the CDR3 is TGTGCCTCCGACCCGGGCAGCGGGAACTACGAGCAGTACTTC.

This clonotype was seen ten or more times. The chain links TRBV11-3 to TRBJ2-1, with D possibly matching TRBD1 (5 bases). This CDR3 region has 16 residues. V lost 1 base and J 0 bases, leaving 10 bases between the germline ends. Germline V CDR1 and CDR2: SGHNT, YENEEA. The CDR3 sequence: CASSLGTGRSYNEQFF. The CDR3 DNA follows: TGTGCCAGCAGCTTAGGTACAGGCCGCTCCTACAATGAGCAGTTCTTC.

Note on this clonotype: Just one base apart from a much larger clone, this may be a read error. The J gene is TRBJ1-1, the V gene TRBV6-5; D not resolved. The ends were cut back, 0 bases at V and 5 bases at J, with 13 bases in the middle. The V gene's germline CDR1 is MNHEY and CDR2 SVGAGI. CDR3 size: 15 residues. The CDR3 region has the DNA TGTGCCAGCAGTTACTCGATGGGGAAAGTAACTGAAGCTTTCTTT. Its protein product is CASSYSMGKVTEAFF.

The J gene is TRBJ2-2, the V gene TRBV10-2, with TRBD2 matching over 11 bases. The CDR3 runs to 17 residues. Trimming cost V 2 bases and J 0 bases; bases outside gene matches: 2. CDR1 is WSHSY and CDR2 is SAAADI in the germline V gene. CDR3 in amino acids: CASSEALAGANTGELFF. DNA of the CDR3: TGCGCCAGCAGTGAGGCACTAGCGGGGGCGAACACCGGGGAGCTGTTTTTT.

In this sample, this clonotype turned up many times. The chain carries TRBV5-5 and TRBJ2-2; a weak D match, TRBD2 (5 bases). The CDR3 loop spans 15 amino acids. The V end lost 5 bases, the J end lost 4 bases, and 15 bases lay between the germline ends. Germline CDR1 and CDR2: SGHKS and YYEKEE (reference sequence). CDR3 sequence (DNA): TGTGCCAGCAGGTGGGGAGAACGCGGCACCGGGGAGCTGTTTTTT. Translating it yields CASRWGERGTGELFF.

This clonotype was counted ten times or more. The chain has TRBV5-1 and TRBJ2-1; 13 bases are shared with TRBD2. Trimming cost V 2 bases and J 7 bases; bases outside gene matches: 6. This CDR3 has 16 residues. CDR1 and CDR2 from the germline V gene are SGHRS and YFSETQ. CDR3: CASSFTSGGAINEQFF. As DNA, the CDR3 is TGCGCCAGCAGCTTTACTAGCGGGGGGGCAATAAATGAGCAGTTCTTC. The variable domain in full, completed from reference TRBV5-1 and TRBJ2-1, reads KAGVTQTPRYLIKTRGQQVTLSCSPISGHRSVSWYQQTPGQGLQFLFEYFSETQRNKGNFPGRFSGRQFSNSRSEMNVSTLELGDSALYLCASSFTSGGAINEQFFGPGTRLTVL.

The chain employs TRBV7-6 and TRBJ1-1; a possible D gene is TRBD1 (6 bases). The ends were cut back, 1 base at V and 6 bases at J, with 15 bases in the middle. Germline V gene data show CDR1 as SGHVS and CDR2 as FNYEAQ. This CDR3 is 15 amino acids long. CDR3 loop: CASSLVVTGRAEAFF. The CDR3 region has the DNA TGTGCCAGCAGCTTAGTCGTGACAGGCCGCGCTGAAGCTTTCTTT.

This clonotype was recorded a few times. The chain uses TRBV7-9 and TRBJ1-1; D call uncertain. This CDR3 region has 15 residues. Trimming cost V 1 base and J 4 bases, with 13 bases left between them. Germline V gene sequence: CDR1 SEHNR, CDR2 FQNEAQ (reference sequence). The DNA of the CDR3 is TGTGCCAGCAGCTTAGGGTTGGGAGGAGGCACTGAAGCTTTCTTT. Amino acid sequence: CASSLGLGGGTEAFF.

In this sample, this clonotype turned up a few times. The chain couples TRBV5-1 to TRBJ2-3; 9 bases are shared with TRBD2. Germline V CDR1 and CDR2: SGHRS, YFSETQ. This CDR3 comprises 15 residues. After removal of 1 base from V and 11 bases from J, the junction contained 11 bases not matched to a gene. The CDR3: CASSLTGTSSPRQYF. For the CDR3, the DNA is TGCGCCAGCAGCTTGACCGGGACTAGCAGCCCAAGGCAGTATTTT.

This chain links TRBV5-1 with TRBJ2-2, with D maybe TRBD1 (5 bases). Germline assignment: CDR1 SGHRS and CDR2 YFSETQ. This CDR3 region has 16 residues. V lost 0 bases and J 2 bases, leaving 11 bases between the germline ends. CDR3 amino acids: CASSLESGLNTGELFF. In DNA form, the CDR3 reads TGCGCCAGCAGCTTGGAGTCAGGGTTAAACACCGGGGAGCTGTTTTTT.